The rows below give T cell receptor beta chains drawn from one sample of a study of OX40 agonist ivuxolimab in advanced cancers. Assay used: immunoSEQ multiplex PCR; TCRdb lists only in-frame clones, some missing. The sample has approximately 45,000 clones, around nine tenths seen once; the top ten hold roughly 8%. The input for sequencing was CD4+ or CD8+ T cells sorted from blood, taken in a trial of the OX40 agonist ivuxolimab. Receptors were obtained from an adult with an advanced solid tumor such as melanoma, head and neck, liver or kidney cancer. CDR3s include the opening cysteine and the closing phenylalanine or tryptophan. Each record gives: J gene, V gene, CDR3 protein.

>TRBJ2-3|TRBV7-9
CASSARQSTDTQYF
>TRBJ1-3|TRBV29-1
CVYQGGTTRSGNTIYF
>TRBJ1-1|TRBV6-5
CASSRSNTEAFF
>TRBJ2-1|TRBV4-2
CASSHRGVNNEQFF
>TRBJ2-1|TRBV5-1
CASSLAGTGVEQFF
>TRBJ2-3|TRBV7-3
CASSSRGADTQYF
>TRBJ1-2|TRBV29-1
CSVENNYGYTF
>TRBJ1-2|TRBV4-3
CASSHGTTNYGYTF
>TRBJ2-1|TRBV2
CASSSGPLVNEQFF
>TRBJ1-5|TRBV11-2
CASSLAGGSNQPQHF
>TRBJ1-1|TRBV6-5
CASTGGNTEAFF
>TRBJ1-6|TRBV2
CASSESGPSPLHF
>TRBJ1-1|TRBV5-1
CASSSGTGILGTEAFF
>TRBJ2-3|TRBV7-2
CASSLLGLAGVTQYF